These 3 T cell receptor beta chains came from one sample sequenced in a study of T cell changes during pregnancy in multiple sclerosis. The data were produced by immunoSEQ multiplex PCR, yet TCRdb's version contains in-frame clones alone and is incomplete. The data hold about 40,000 clones, with about 94% observed a single time. Source: peripheral blood, taken in the third trimester of pregnancy. These TCRs come from a female donor with multiple sclerosis, enrolled in a pregnancy study.

The chain links TRBV9 to TRBJ1-3; 7 bases are a match to TRBD1. Losses at the gene ends were 0 bases for V and 3 bases for J; bases not matched to a gene: 3. The germline CDR1 and CDR2 sequences are SGDLS and YYNGEE. The CDR3 runs to 15 residues. The DNA of the CDR3 is TGTGCCAGCAGCGTAGAAACAGGGGATGGAAACACCATATATTTT. This codes for CASSVETGDGNTIYF.

Turning to this clone: This sample includes further DNA sequences coding for the same CDR3. V gene TRBV27 combines with J gene TRBJ1-1; maybe TRBD1 (5 bases). The CDR3 runs 14 residues. Trimming removed 0 bases at V and 4 bases at J, with 9 bases between. The germline gives CDR1 MNHEY, CDR2 SMNVEV (reference sequence). The CDR3 sequence: CASSLSRGGTEAFF. The CDR3 nucleotides read TGTGCCAGCAGTTTATCTAGGGGAGGCACTGAAGCTTTCTTT.

J is TRBJ2-7 and V is TRBV19, with a weak D call TRBD1 (5 bases). The CDR3 runs 14 residues. Germline lookup yields CDR1 LNHDA and CDR2 SQIVND (reference sequence). Trimming removed 6 bases from V and 1 base from J, with 13 bases in between. The CDR3 spells CASRSTALSYEQYF. CDR3 coding DNA: TGTGCCAGTAGGTCGACAGCGTTATCCTACGAGCAGTACTTC.